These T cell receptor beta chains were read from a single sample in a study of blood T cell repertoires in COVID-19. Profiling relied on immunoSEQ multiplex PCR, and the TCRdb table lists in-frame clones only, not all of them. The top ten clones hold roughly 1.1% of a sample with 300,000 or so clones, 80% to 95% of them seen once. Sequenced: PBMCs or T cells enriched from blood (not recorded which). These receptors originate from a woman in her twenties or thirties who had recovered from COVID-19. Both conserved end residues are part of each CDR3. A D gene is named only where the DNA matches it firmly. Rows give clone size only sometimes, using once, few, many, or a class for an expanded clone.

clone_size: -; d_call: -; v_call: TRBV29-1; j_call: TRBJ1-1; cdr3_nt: TGCAGCGTAAAGACAGAGAACACTGAAGCTTTCTTT; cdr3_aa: CSVKTENTEAFF
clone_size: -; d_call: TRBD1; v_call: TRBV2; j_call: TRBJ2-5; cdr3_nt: TGTGCCAGCACCATGGACAGGGGTACTAAGACCCAGTACTTC; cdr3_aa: CASTMDRGTKTQYF
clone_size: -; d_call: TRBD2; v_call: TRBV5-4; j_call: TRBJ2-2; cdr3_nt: TGTGCCAGCAGCTTGGTTGGGACTAGCGGTTCGACGAACACCGGGGAGCTGTTTTTT; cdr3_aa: CASSLVGTSGSTNTGELFF
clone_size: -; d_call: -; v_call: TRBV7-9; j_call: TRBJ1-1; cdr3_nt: TGTGCCAGCAGCCGCCGGGGGTTGGGAGACACTGAAGCTTTCTTT; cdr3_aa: CASSRRGLGDTEAFF
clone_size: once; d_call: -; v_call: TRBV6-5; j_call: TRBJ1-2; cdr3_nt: TGTGCCAGCACACAGGTGAACTATGGCTACACCTTC; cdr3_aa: CASTQVNYGYTF
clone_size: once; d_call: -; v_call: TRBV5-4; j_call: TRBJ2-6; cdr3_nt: TGTGCCAGCAGCTTAGGTATTTCAGGGAACTCTGGGGCCAACGTCCTGACTTTC; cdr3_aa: CASSLGISGNSGANVLTF
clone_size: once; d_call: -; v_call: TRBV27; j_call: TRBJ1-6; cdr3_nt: TGTGCCAGCAGACAGGGTTTTTCACCCCTCCACTTT; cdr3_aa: CASRQGFSPLHF
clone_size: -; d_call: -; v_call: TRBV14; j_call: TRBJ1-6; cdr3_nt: TGTGCCAGCAGCCAGGAGGATTCACCCCTCCACTTT; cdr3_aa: CASSQEDSPLHF
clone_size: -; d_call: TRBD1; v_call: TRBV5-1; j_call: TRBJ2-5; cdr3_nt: TGCGCCAGCAGTTTCACCACAGGGGAAGGTAGAGAGACCCAGTACTTC; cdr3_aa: CASSFTTGEGRETQYF
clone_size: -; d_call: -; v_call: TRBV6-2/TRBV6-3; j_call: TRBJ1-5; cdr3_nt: TGTGCCAGCAGTCGCCCTACCCCAGGGGACCAGCCCCAGCATTTT; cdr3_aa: CASSRPTPGDQPQHF
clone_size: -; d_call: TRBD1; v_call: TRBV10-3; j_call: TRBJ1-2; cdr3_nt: TGTGCCAACCAGGGGGCCAACTATGGCTACACCTTC; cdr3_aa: CANQGANYGYTF
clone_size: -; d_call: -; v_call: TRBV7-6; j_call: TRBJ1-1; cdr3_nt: TGTGCCAGCAGCTTAACTGGGAACACTGAAGCTTTCTTT; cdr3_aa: CASSLTGNTEAFF
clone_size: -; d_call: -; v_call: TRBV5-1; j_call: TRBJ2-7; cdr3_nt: TGCGCCAGCAGCTTTATACAGGGCGACGAGCAGTACTTC; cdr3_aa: CASSFIQGDEQYF
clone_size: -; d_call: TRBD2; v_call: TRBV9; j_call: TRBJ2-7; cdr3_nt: TGTGCCAGCAGCGCCAAACTAGCGAATCACGTCTCCGAGCAGTACTTC; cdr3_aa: CASSAKLANHVSEQYF
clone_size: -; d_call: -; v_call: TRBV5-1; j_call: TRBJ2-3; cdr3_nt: TGCGCCAGCAGCTTGACGGGAGAGTTAAACGCAGATACGCAGTATTTT; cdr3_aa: CASSLTGELNADTQYF
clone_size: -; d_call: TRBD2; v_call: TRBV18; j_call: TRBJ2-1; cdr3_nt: TGTGCCAGCTCACCCCTAGCGGGAGGCGGTGATGAGCAGTTCTTC; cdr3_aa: CASSPLAGGGDEQFF
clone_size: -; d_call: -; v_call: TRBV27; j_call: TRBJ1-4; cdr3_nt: TGTGCCAGCAGTTTGGGGAAGGGGCTAGGCGGTGAAAAACTGTTTTTT; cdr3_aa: CASSLGKGLGGEKLFF
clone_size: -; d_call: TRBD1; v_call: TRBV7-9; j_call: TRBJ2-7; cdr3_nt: TGTGCCAGCAGCTTACTAACGGGACAGGTTACCTACGAGCAGTACTTC; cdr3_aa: CASSLLTGQVTYEQYF
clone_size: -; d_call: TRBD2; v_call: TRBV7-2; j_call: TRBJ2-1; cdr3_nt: TGTGCCAGCAGCTCTACTAGCGGGAGAGGTAGTGAGCAGTTCTTC; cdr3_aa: CASSSTSGRGSEQFF
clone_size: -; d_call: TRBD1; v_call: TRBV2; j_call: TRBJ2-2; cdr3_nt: TGTGCCAGCAGGGAGACAGGGACCGGGGAGCTGTTTTTT; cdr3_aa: CASRETGTGELFF
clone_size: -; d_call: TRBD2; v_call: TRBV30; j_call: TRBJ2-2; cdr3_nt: TGTGCCTGCCTAGGCGGGAGGGTGGCCGGGGAGCTGTTTTTT; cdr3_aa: CACLGGRVAGELFF
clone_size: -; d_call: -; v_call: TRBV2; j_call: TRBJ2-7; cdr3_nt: TGTGCCAGCAAAGGGGTCGCCGGAACCTACGAGCAGTACTTC; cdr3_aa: CASKGVAGTYEQYF
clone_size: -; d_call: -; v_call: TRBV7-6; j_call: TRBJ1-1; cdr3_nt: TGTGCCAGCAGCCTGCTCTGGCGCGGACAGAACACTGAAGCTTTCTTT; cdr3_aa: CASSLLWRGQNTEAFF
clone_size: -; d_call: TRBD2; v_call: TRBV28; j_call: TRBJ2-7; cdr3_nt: TGTGCCAGCAGTTTATTGGGGTATAGCGGGAGGTTGTACGAGCAGTACTTC; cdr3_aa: CASSLLGYSGRLYEQYF
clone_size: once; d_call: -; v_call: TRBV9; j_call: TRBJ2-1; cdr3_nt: TGTGCCAGCAGCGTAGCAGGACTGAACAATGAGCAGTTCTTC; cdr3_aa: CASSVAGLNNEQFF
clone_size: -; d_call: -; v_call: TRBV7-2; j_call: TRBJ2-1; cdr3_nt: TGTGCCAGCAGCCGGCTATCGGGAATGGGAAATGAGCAGTTCTTC; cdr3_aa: CASSRLSGMGNEQFF
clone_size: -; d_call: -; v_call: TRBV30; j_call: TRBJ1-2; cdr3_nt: TGTGCCTGGAAATCAGAACGTCTTGGCTACACCTTC; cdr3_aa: CAWKSERLGYTF